This TCR beta chain was captured by sequencing in a study of shared clonotypes between healthy human individuals. General study points: Naive subsets typically showed greater estimated richness than memory subsets.

Trimming removed 0 bases at V and 0 bases at J, with 8 bases between. CDR1 is ENHRY, CDR2 SYGVKD, per germline. There are 15 residues in the CDR3. Turning to this clone: The antigen is undetermined.

Only in-frame clones appear in the TCRdb table, and some are missing; sequencing was by immunoSEQ multiplex PCR. The repertoire includes some 900,000 clones, approximately 80% of them detected once, and around 1.4% sits in the top ten. The donors, healthy adults who were HIV-negative, had experienced no recent acute infections or vaccinations. The study separated CD4+ cells into CD45RA+ naive and CD45RA-negative memory subsets. The chain employs TRBV10-3 and TRBJ2-5, with D uncertain. The sequencing sample was made of memory CD4+ T cells sorted from blood. Sample subset: CD45RA-negative fraction. This clonotype was sampled from a man younger than 35 in good health. CDR3 DNA: TGTGCCATCAGTGAGTCATGGGCCTACCAAGAGACCCAGTACTTC. It encodes CAISESWAYQETQYF.